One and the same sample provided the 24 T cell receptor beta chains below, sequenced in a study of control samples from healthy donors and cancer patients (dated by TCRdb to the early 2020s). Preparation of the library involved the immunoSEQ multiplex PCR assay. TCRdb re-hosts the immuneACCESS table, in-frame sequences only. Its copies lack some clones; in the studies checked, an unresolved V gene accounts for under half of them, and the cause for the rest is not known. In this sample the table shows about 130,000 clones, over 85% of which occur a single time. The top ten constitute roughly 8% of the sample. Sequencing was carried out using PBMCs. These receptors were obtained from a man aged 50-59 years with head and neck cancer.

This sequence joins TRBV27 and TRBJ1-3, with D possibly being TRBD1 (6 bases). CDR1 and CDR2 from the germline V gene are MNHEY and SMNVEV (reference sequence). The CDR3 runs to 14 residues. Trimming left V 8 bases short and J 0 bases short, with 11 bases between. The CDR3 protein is CASADRPSGNTIYF. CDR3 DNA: TGTGCCAGCGCTGACAGGCCCTCTGGAAACACCATATATTTT.

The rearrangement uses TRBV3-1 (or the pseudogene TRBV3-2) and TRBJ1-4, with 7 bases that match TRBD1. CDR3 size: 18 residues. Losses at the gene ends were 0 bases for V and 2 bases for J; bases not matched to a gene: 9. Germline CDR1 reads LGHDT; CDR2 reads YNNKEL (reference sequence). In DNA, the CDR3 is TGTGCCAGCAGCCAAGATTGGCTCTCAGGGGGGACTAATGAAAAACTGTTTTTT. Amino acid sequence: CASSQDWLSGGTNEKLFF.

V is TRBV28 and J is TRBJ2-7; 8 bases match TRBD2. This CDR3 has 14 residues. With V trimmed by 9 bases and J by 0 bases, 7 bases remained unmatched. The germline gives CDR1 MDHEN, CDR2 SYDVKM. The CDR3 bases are TGTGCCAGTAATATAGCGGGACGCTCCTACGAGCAGTACTTC. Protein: CASNIAGRSYEQYF.

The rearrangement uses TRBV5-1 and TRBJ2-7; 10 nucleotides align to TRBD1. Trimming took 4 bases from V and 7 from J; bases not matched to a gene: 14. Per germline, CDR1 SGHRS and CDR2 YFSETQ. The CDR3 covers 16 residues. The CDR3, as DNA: TGCGCCAGCAGCCAGGACCCGGGACAGGGGTATCTGGAGCAGTACTTC. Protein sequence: CASSQDPGQGYLEQYF.

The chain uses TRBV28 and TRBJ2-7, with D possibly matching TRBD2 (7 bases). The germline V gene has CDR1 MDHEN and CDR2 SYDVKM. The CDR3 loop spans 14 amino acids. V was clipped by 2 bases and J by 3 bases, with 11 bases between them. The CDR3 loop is CASSLGGGRYEQYF. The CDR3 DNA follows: TGTGCCAGCAGTTTAGGGGGGGGCCGCTACGAGCAGTACTTC. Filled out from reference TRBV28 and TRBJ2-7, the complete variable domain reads DVKVTQSSRYLVKRTGEKVFLECVQDMDHENMFWYRQDPGLGLRLIYFSYDVKMKEKGDIPEGYSVSREKKERFSLILESASTNQTSMYLCASSLGGGRYEQYFGPGTRLTVT.

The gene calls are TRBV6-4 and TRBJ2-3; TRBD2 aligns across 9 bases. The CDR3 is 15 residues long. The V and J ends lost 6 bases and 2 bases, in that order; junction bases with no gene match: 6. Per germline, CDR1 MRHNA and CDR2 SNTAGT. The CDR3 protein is CASSASGEYTDTQYF. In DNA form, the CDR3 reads TGTGCCAGCAGCGCTAGCGGGGAATACACAGATACGCAGTATTTT.

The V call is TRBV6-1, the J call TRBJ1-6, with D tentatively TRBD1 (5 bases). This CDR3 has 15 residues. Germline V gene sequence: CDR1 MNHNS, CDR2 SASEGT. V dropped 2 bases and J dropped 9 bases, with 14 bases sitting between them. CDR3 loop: CASSESPGNSSPLHF. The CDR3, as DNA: TGTGCCAGCAGTGAATCCCCAGGGAACAGTTCACCCCTCCACTTT.

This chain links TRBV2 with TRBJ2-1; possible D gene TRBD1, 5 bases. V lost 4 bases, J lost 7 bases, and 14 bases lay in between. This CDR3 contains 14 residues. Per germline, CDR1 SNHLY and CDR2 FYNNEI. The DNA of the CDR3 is TGTGCCAGCAGTGCGCGACAGTTGGCTAATGAGCAGTTCTTC. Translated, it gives CASSARQLANEQFF.

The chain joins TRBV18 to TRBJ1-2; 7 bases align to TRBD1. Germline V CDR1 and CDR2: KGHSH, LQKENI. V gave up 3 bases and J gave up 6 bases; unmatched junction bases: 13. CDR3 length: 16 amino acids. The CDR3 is CASSPSTGTTVNGYTF. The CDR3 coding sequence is TGTGCCAGCTCACCGTCGACAGGGACCACCGTAAATGGCTACACCTTC.

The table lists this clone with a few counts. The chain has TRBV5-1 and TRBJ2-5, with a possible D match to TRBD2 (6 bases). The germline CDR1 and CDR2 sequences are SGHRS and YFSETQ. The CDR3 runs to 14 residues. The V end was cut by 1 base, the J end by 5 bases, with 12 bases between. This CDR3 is CASSLLGAGETQYF. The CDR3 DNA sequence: TGCGCCAGCAGCTTGCTAGGGGCGGGGGAGACCCAGTACTTC.

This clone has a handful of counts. The CDR3 loop reads CASSATVANYGYTF. CDR3 nucleotide sequence: TGTGCCAGCAGTGCGACAGTCGCTAACTATGGCTACACCTTC. This sequence joins TRBV2 and TRBJ1-2; maybe TRBD1 (5 bases). V lost 4 bases, J lost 0 bases, and 9 bases lay in between. CDR1 and CDR2 from the germline V gene are SNHLY and FYNNEI. The CDR3 loop spans 14 amino acids.

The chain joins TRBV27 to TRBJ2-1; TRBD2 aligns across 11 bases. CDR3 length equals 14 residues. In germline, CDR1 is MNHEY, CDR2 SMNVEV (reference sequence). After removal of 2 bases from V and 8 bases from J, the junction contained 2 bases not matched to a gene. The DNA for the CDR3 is TGTGCCAGCAGTTTACTAGCGGGGGGAGATGAGCAGTTCTTC. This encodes CASSLLAGGDEQFF.

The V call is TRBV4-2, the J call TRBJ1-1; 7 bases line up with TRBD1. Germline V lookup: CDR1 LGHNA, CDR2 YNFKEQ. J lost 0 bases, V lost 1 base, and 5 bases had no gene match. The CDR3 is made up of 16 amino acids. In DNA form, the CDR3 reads TGTGCCAGCAGCCAAGGGGGCAGGGGGGTGAACACTGAAGCTTTCTTT. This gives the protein CASSQGGRGVNTEAFF.

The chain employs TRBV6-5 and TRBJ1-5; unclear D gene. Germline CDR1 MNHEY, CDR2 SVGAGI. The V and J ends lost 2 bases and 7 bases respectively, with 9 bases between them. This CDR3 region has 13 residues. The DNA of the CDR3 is TGTGCCAGCAGTTACGGTTTAGGGCAGCCCCAGCATTTT. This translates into CASSYGLGQPQHF.

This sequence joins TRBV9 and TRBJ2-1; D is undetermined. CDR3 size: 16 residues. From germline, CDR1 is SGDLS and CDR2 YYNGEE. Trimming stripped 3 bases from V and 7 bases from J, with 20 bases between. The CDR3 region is CASSEREEHSRNEQFF. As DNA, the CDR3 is TGTGCCAGCAGCGAAAGGGAAGAGCACTCTCGGAATGAGCAGTTCTTC.

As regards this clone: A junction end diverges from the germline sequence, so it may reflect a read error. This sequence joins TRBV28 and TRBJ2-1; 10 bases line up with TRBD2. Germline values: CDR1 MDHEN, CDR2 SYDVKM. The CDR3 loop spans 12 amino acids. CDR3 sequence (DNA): TGTGCCGGCAGCGGGGGGGGTGAAGAGCAGTTCTTC. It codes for CAGSGGGEEQFF.

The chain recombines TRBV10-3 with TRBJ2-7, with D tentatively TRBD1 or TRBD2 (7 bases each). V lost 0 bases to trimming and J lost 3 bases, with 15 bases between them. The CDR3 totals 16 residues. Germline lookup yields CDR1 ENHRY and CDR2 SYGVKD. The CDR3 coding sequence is TGTGCCATCAGTGAGTCGGGGGGGACAGCCCTCTACGAGCAGTACTTC. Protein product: CAISESGGTALYEQYF.

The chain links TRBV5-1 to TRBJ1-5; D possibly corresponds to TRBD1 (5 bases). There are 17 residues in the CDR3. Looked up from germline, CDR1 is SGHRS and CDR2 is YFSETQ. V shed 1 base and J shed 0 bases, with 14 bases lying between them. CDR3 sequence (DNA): TGCGCCAGCAGCTTGCGGGTCAGGGATTATAGCAATCAGCCCCAGCATTTT. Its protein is CASSLRVRDYSNQPQHF. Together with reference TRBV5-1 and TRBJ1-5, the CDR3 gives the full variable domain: KAGVTQTPRYLIKTRGQQVTLSCSPISGHRSVSWYQQTPGQGLQFLFEYFSETQRNKGNFPGRFSGRQFSNSRSEMNVSTLELGDSALYLCASSLRVRDYSNQPQHFGDGTRLSIL.

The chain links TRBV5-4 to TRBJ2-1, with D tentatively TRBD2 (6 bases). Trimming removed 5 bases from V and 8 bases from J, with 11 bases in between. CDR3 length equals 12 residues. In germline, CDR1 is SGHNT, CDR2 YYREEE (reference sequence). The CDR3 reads CASSRGNYEQFF. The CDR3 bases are TGTGCCAGCAGTCGCGGGAACTATGAGCAGTTCTTC.

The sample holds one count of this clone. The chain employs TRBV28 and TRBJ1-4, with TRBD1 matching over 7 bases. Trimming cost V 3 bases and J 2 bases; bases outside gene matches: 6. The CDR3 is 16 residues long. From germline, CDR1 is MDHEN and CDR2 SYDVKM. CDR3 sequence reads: CASSFDRVGTNEKLFF. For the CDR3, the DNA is TGTGCCAGCAGTTTCGACAGGGTAGGGACTAATGAAAAACTGTTTTTT.

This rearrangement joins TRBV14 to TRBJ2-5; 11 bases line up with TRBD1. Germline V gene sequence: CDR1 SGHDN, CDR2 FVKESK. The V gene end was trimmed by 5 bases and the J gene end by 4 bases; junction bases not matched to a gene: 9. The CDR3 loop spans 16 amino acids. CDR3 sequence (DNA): TGTGCCAGCAGCTTTGGACAGGGGGCTGTTCTAGAGACCCAGTACTTC. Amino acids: CASSFGQGAVLETQYF.

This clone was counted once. The CDR3 here is CASSELGGSGNTIYF. For the CDR3, the DNA is TGTGCCAGCAGTGAACTAGGGGGCTCTGGAAACACCATATATTTT. The rearrangement uses TRBV6-1 and TRBJ1-3; weak D call: TRBD1 (6 bases). The CDR3 is 15 residues long. V was trimmed by 2 bases and J by 0 bases, leaving 8 bases between them. Germline loops: CDR1 MNHNS, CDR2 SASEGT.

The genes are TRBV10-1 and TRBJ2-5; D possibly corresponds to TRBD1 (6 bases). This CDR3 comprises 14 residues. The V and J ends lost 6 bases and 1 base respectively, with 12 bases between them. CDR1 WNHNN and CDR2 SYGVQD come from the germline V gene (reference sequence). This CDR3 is CASSKDSFQETQYF. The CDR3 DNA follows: TGCGCCAGCAGCAAGGACAGCTTCCAAGAGACCCAGTACTTC.

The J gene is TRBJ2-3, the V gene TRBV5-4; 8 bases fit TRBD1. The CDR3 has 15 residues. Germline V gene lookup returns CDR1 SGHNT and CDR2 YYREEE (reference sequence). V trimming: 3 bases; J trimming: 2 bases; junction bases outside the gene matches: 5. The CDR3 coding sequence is TGTGCCAGCAGCTCGGACAGGGATCACACAGATACGCAGTATTTT. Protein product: CASSSDRDHTDTQYF.